The 8 T cell receptor beta chains reported below all come from one sample, sequenced in a study of blood T cells in healthy people across ages. Using a J-beta primer mix together with a sample-barcoded 5' primer, a second PCR was run for roughly 6 to 11 cycles. TCRdb independently ran MiXCR on the 5' RACE reads; one entry per CDR3 protein. The sample has about 1.8 million distinct CDR3 sequences, roughly 49% seen once. The sample taken for sequencing was blood. The receptors were gathered from a woman aged 35 to 49 in good health.

The J gene is TRBJ2-3, the V gene TRBV11-2; D possibly uses TRBD1 or TRBD2 (6 bases each). Trimming shortened V by 4 bases and J by 2 bases, and 13 bases separated the two germline ends. Germline CDR1 SGHAT, CDR2 FQNNGV. The CDR3 spans 15 residues. CDR3 sequence reads: CASSSLGGDTDTQYF. Here the CDR3 DNA reads TGTGCCAGCAGCTCCCTGGGGGGCGACACAGATACGCAGTATTTT.

This clonotype was found a few times. The V and J genes are TRBV20-1 and TRBJ2-7; D is uncertain. Trimming removed 6 bases at V and 5 bases at J, with 8 bases between. There are 10 residues in the CDR3. The germline CDR1 and CDR2 sequences are DFQATT and SNEGSKA (reference sequence). The CDR3 is CSAHMDEQYF. As DNA, the CDR3 is TGCAGTGCCCACATGGACGAGCAGTACTTC.

This chain joins TRBV6-2 or TRBV6-3 and TRBJ1-2; the D is unclear. From germline, CDR1 is MNHEY and CDR2 SVGEGT. V lost 7 bases and J 2 bases, leaving 11 bases between the germline ends. This CDR3 has 13 residues. In DNA, the CDR3 is TGTGCCAGCATGGAGGGTAACAACTATGGCTACACCTTC. Its protein is CASMEGNNYGYTF.

The rearrangement uses TRBV6-1 and TRBJ1-6; tentative D call: TRBD1 (6 bases). CDR1 and CDR2 (germline): MNHNS, SASEGT. This CDR3 is 17 amino acids long. V was pared by 7 bases and J by 4 bases, with 20 bases between. The CDR3: CASKTLGGGAYNSPLHF. CDR3 sequence (DNA): TGTGCCAGCAAAACCTTGGGCGGGGGCGCATATAATTCACCCCTCCACTTT.

Only a few counts were recorded for this clonotype. The chain has TRBV29-1 and TRBJ2-7, with 10 bases matching TRBD1. V lost 4 bases to trimming and J lost 2 bases; unmatched junction nucleotides: 5. The CDR3 length is 14 residues. CDR1 and CDR2 from the germline V gene are SQVTM and ANQGSEA. DNA of the CDR3: TGCAGCGTTGGTGGACAGGGGGGTCCCTACGAGCAGTACTTC. Residues: CSVGGQGGPYEQYF.

The chain combines TRBV7-2 with TRBJ2-1; D may be TRBD1 (6 bases). CDR3 length: 14 amino acids. Trimming removed 8 bases at V and 0 bases at J, with 11 bases between. Looked up from germline, CDR1 is SGHTA and CDR2 is FQGNSA. CDR3 nucleotide sequence: TGTGCCAGCCTAATGGACAGCTCCTACAATGAGCAGTTCTTC. Residues: CASLMDSSYNEQFF.

The rearrangement uses TRBV7-9 and TRBJ2-1; 9 bases fit TRBD1. Per the germline V gene, CDR1 is SEHNR and CDR2 is FQNEAQ (reference sequence). This CDR3 has 18 amino acids. Trimming at V came to 1 base and at J to 7 bases, leaving 14 bases not matched to a gene. The CDR3, as DNA: TGTGCCAGCAGCTTAGAGGTGTCTGCACAGGGGGCGACGAATGAGCAGTTCTTC. Encoded protein: CASSLEVSAQGATNEQFF.

V is TRBV6-2 or TRBV6-3 and J is TRBJ2-3; tentative D call: TRBD2 (7 bases). Trimming pared 0 bases from V and 5 bases from J, leaving 21 bases between. The CDR3 consists of 18 residues. The germline CDR1 and CDR2 sequences are MNHEY and SVGEGT. The CDR3 coding sequence is TGTGCCAGCAGTTACTCGCCAGGGGAGGGGACTTGGGTAGATACGCAGTATTTT. Translation: CASSYSPGEGTWVDTQYF.